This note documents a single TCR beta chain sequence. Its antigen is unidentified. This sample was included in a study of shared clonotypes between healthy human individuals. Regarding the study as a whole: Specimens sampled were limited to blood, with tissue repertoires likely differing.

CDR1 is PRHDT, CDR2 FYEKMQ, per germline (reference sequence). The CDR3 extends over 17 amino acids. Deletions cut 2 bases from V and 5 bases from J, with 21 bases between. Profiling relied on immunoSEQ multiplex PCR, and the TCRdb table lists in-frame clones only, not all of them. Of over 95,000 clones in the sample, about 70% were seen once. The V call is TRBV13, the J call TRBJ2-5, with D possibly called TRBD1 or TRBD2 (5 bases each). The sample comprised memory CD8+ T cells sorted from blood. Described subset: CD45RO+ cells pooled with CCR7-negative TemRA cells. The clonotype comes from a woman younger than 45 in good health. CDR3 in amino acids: CASSLSGASRDLETQYF. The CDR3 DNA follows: TGTGCCAGCAGCTTATCCGGGGCGTCTAGAGATCTTGAGACCCAGTACTTC.